Listed here are 2 T cell receptor beta chains from one sample, sequenced in a study of blood T cells in healthy people across ages. Sample-barcoded 5' priming and a J-beta primer mix drove a second PCR of 7 to 11 cycles. TCRdb fed the 5' RACE reads into MiXCR, producing one record per CDR3 protein. The table lists some 920,000 distinct CDR3 sequences, roughly 50% of them singletons, with about 22% in the top ten. Source material: blood. These receptors all come from a woman aged 60-75 years in good health.

The chain is built from TRBV21-1 and TRBJ2-3; the D call in the table, TRBD1, was not verified against the DNA. TRBV21-1 counts as a pseudogene. This CDR3 is built from 16 residues. Written as DNA, the CDR3 is TGTGCCAGCAGCAAAGCAGGTGCTCGGGATGCAGATACGCAGTATTTT. It yields the protein CASSKAGARDADTQYF.

On this clonotype: A read error may produce the germline difference seen at one junction end. The V call is TRBV4-2, the J call TRBJ2-5; TRBD2 matches 7 bases. The DNA end is more similar to TRBJ2-7, so the J call may be wrong. The germline V gene encodes CDR1 LGHNA and CDR2 YNFKEQ. The CDR3 has 16 residues. The CDR3 nucleotides are TGTGCCAGCAGCCAAGTTTGGGGGGGATCCTCCTGCGAGCAGTACTTC. Its protein is CASSQVWGGSSCEQYF.